The 31 T cell receptor beta chains reported below all come from one sample, sequenced in a study of blood T cell repertoires in COVID-19. Libraries were prepared by immunoSEQ multiplex PCR; TCRdb keeps only in-frame clonotypes and omits some of them. This table has around 280,000 clones, around nine tenths appearing once. Specimen: peripheral blood. The receptors originated from a woman aged 25 to 45 with COVID-19, enrolled during active disease.

The chain is built from TRBV7-9 and TRBJ1-1; D not resolved. Germline V gene sequence: CDR1 SEHNR, CDR2 FQNEAQ (reference sequence). This CDR3 region has 12 residues. Trimming left V 4 bases short and J 7 bases short, with 10 bases between. Here the CDR3 reads CASSYAQIEAFF. Written as DNA, the CDR3 is TGTGCCAGCAGCTACGCACAGATTGAAGCTTTCTTT.

J is TRBJ2-1 and V is TRBV7-2; weak D call: TRBD1 (8 bases). The CDR3 runs 15 residues. Looked up from germline, CDR1 is SGHTA and CDR2 is FQGNSA. The V and J ends lost 1 base and 8 bases respectively, with 15 bases between them. CDR3 region: CASSLDRGRVDEQFF. CDR3 DNA: TGTGCCAGCAGCTTAGACAGGGGGAGGGTCGATGAGCAGTTCTTC.

This clone came up many times. This chain uses TRBV25-1 with TRBJ2-2, with D hard to call. Between the trimmed V and J ends, which lost 1 base and 6 bases, there was a span of 9 bases. This CDR3 is 14 amino acids long. From germline, CDR1 is MGHDK and CDR2 SYGVNS. The chain's CDR3 is CASSESSEAGELFF. The CDR3 coding sequence is TGTGCCAGCAGTGAATCCTCCGAGGCCGGGGAGCTGTTTTTT.

This rearrangement joins TRBV5-1 to TRBJ1-5, with 9 bases identical to TRBD1. The V gene's germline CDR1 is SGHRS and CDR2 YFSETQ. CDR3 length: 16 residues. The trim removed 0 bases at V and 1 base at J, leaving 2 bases unmatched. CDR3: CASSLEGTGSNQPQHF. The DNA of the CDR3 is TGCGCCAGCAGCTTGGAAGGGACAGGGAGCAATCAGCCCCAGCATTTT. The full variable domain, rest sourced from reference TRBV5-1 and TRBJ1-5, is KAGVTQTPRYLIKTRGQQVTLSCSPISGHRSVSWYQQTPGQGLQFLFEYFSETQRNKGNFPGRFSGRQFSNSRSEMNVSTLELGDSALYLCASSLEGTGSNQPQHFGDGTRLSIL.

V gene TRBV5-4 combines with J gene TRBJ1-2; TRBD1 might be the D (5 bases). The germline V and J ends were trimmed by 1 base and 1 base, with 14 bases remaining between them. The CDR3 is made up of 16 amino acids. The germline gives CDR1 SGHNT, CDR2 YYREEE (reference sequence). The CDR3 DNA follows: TGTGCCAGCAGCTTGCCTGGGCAGGGAAATAACTATGGCTACACCTTC. The encoded protein is CASSLPGQGNNYGYTF.

As concerns this clone: Other DNA variants within this sample encode the same CDR3. The chain joins TRBV5-1 to TRBJ1-6; a possible D gene is TRBD1 (6 bases). CDR1 SGHRS and CDR2 YFSETQ come from the germline V gene. The ends were cut back, 3 bases at V and 5 bases at J, with 9 bases in the middle. The CDR3 totals 14 residues. The CDR3 here is CASSSGQNNSPLHF. In nucleotides, the CDR3 is TGCGCCAGCAGCTCGGGACAAAATAATTCACCCCTCCACTTT.

The chain combines TRBV28 with TRBJ1-1; TRBD1 matches at 7 bases. Germline trimming cut 5 bases from V and 6 bases from J; bases unmatched to any gene: 12. CDR1 MDHEN and CDR2 SYDVKM come from the germline V gene. The CDR3 has 15 amino acids. The CDR3 DNA follows: TGTGCCAGCAGTCGCCCCGGGCAGGGGGATTCTGAAGCTTTCTTT. As protein: CASSRPGQGDSEAFF. Full variable domain (remainder filled in from reference TRBV28 and TRBJ1-1): DVKVTQSSRYLVKRTGEKVFLECVQDMDHENMFWYRQDPGLGLRLIYFSYDVKMKEKGDIPEGYSVSREKKERFSLILESASTNQTSMYLCASSRPGQGDSEAFFGQGTRLTVV.

This chain joins TRBV25-1 and TRBJ2-7; D uncertain. CDR3 length equals 15 residues. The V gene lost 2 bases and the J gene lost 0 bases, with 11 bases spanning the gap. Looked up from germline, CDR1 is MGHDK and CDR2 is SYGVNS. The CDR3 loop is CASSEAGGNSYEQYF. In nucleotides, the CDR3 is TGTGCCAGCAGTGAAGCTGGCGGTAACTCCTACGAGCAGTACTTC.

This clone was detected only a few times. The chain combines TRBV11-1 with TRBJ2-5, with unresolved D. Germline lookup yields CDR1 SGHAT and CDR2 FQDESV (reference sequence). The CDR3 loop spans 11 amino acids. Trimming left V 5 bases short and J 7 bases short, with 8 bases between. The CDR3 region has the DNA TGTGCCAGCAGCCTACGAGGGACCCAGTACTTC. It specifies CASSLRGTQYF.

The chain recombines TRBV19 with TRBJ1-5; TRBD1 matches 8 bases. Germline CDR1 reads LNHDA; CDR2 reads SQIVND (reference sequence). CDR3 size: 15 residues. J lost 6 bases, V lost 5 bases, and 9 bases had no gene match. The CDR3 is CASSALGQVRQPQHF. As DNA, the CDR3 is TGTGCCAGTAGTGCCCTGGGACAGGTTCGTCAGCCCCAGCATTTT.

The rearrangement links TRBV28 to TRBJ1-2; 7 nucleotides match TRBD1. CDR1 and CDR2 from the germline V gene are MDHEN and SYDVKM. The CDR3 length is 12 residues. The trim removed 7 bases at V and 7 bases at J, leaving 6 bases unmatched. The CDR3 DNA follows: TGTGCCAGCACCCAGACAGGGTCTGGCTACACCTTC. Translation gives CASTQTGSGYTF.

This chain joins TRBV2 and TRBJ1-4; TRBD1 might be the D (6 bases). Deletions cut 5 bases from V and 4 bases from J, with 14 bases between. The length of the CDR3 is 15 residues. Per the germline V gene, CDR1 is SNHLY and CDR2 is FYNNEI. CDR3 nucleotide sequence: TGTGCCAGCAGTTCCTCAGGGGCTTATAATGAAAAACTGTTTTTT. Its protein product is CASSSSGAYNEKLFF.

The genes are TRBV7-2 and TRBJ2-1, with 9 bases matching TRBD1. This CDR3 comprises 16 residues. The germline CDR1 and CDR2 sequences are SGHTA and FQGNSA. V lost 2 bases, J lost 9 bases, and 11 bases stayed unmatched. CDR3 sequence: CASSLRGQGSYGEQFF. The CDR3 DNA follows: TGTGCCAGCAGCTTACGGGGACAGGGTAGTTATGGTGAGCAGTTCTTC.

This clone was counted once. At one end the junction does not follow the germline gene, possibly because of a read error. This chain joins TRBV10-1 and TRBJ1-5; the D is unclear. In germline, CDR1 is WNHNN, CDR2 SYGVQD (reference sequence). This CDR3 is 12 amino acids long. CDR3 amino acids: CARSEGCQPQHF. The CDR3 DNA is TGCGCCAGAAGTGAGGGCTGTCAGCCCCAGCATTTT.

The chain combines TRBV3-1 (or the pseudogene TRBV3-2) with TRBJ2-3; 7 bases agree with TRBD1. Germline CDR1 reads LGHDT; CDR2 reads YNNKEL (reference sequence). The J segment lost 1 base and the V segment lost 2 bases, leaving 9 bases of the junction unmatched. The CDR3 is 17 amino acids. The CDR3 sequence is CASSQSRGLVGTDTQYF. CDR3 nucleotide sequence: TGTGCCAGCAGCCAATCGAGGGGGCTGGTTGGCACAGATACGCAGTATTTT.

This clone has only a few counts. The rearrangement links TRBV3-1 (or the pseudogene TRBV3-2) to TRBJ2-5; 10 nucleotides match TRBD2. Germline CDR1 and CDR2: LGHDT and YNNKEL (reference sequence). This CDR3 contains 16 residues. Trimming took 4 bases from V and 4 from J; bases not matched to a gene: 9. DNA for the CDR3: TGTGCCAGCAGCCTTTACCGCCTAGCGGGAGTAGAGACCCAGTACTTC. It is translated as CASSLYRLAGVETQYF.

As to this clone: Other nucleotide sequences in the sample specify the same CDR3. This sequence joins TRBV5-1 and TRBJ1-1, with D tentatively TRBD1 (5 bases). This CDR3 region has 13 residues. V gave up 2 bases and J gave up 1 base, with 6 bases separating them. In germline, CDR1 is SGHRS, CDR2 YFSETQ. This CDR3 is CASSFGQNTEAFF. The CDR3 DNA is TGCGCCAGCAGCTTTGGACAGAACACTGAAGCTTTCTTT.

DNA of the CDR3: TGTGCCAGCAGTGTCCTTTCAGGGGCCGGGGAGCTGTTTTTT. Its translation: CASSVLSGAGELFF. The chain joins TRBV2 to TRBJ2-2, with D maybe TRBD1 (6 bases). Germline V CDR1 and CDR2: SNHLY, FYNNEI. CDR3 length: 14 amino acids. Trimming pared 4 bases from V and 6 bases from J, leaving 12 bases between.

The V and J genes are TRBV6-5 and TRBJ2-7; a weak D match, TRBD2 (5 bases). Germline V gives CDR1 MNHEY, CDR2 SVGAGI. Trimming took 6 bases from V and 0 from J, leaving 15 bases between them. CDR3 length equals 15 residues. CDR3 in DNA: TGTGCCAGCAGCACACACGGGGAGAGCTCCTACGAGCAGTACTTC. Its protein product is CASSTHGESSYEQYF.

The gene calls are TRBV15 and TRBJ2-1; D call uncertain. Trimming removed 1 base from V and 2 bases from J, with 6 bases in between. The CDR3 totals 14 residues. Germline CDR1 and CDR2: LNHNV and YYDKDF (reference sequence). CDR3 in amino acids: CATSRVPAYNEQFF. The CDR3 nucleotides read TGTGCCACCAGCAGAGTCCCAGCCTACAATGAGCAGTTCTTC.

The chain uses TRBV6-5 and TRBJ1-1, with D possibly TRBD1 on 6 matching bases. There are 13 residues in the CDR3. In germline, CDR1 is MNHEY, CDR2 SVGAGI. With 9 bases removed from V and 7 bases from J, the gap between germline ends came to 18 bases. The CDR3 here is CASSYGGLGEAFF. DNA of the CDR3: TGTGCCAGTTCCTACGGGGGGCTGGGTGAAGCTTTCTTT.

This clone was counted between two and nine times. V and J are TRBV5-5 and TRBJ1-1; the D is unclear. CDR1 and CDR2 from the germline V gene are SGHKS and YYEKEE (reference sequence). Trimming removed 0 bases from V and 0 bases from J, with 9 bases in between. The CDR3 has 15 amino acids. This chain's CDR3 is CASSLGSGLNTEAFF. As DNA, the CDR3 is TGTGCCAGCAGCTTGGGGTCAGGATTGAACACTGAAGCTTTCTTT.

The V gene is TRBV27, the J gene TRBJ2-7; a possible D gene is TRBD2 (5 bases). CDR3 length: 13 residues. V lost 6 bases, J lost 4 bases, and 13 bases lay in between. Germline V lookup: CDR1 MNHEY, CDR2 SMNVEV (reference sequence). The CDR3 DNA is TGTGCCAGCAGGGCCCTAGCAGCATACGAGCAGTACTTC. Translation: CASRALAAYEQYF.

This clone was observed once. V and J are TRBV19 and TRBJ1-2; possibly TRBD1 for D (5 bases). Germline assignment: CDR1 LNHDA and CDR2 SQIVND (reference sequence). This CDR3 is built from 12 residues. V lost 5 bases, J lost 4 bases, and 8 bases lay in between. CDR3 protein: CASSRGFYGYTF. CDR3 coding DNA: TGTGCCAGTAGTCGGGGGTTCTATGGCTACACCTTC.

This chain uses TRBV6-5 with TRBJ1-1, with 10 nucleotides matching TRBD1. The CDR3 contains 14 residues. Germline V gene sequence: CDR1 MNHEY, CDR2 SVGAGI. V lost 7 bases, J lost 2 bases, and 4 bases stayed unmatched. The CDR3 sequence is CASKTGGGNTEAFF. The CDR3 region has the DNA TGTGCCAGCAAGACAGGGGGCGGAAACACTGAAGCTTTCTTT.

The chain couples TRBV10-2 to TRBJ2-7, with D unresolved. This CDR3 contains 11 residues. Between the trimmed V and J ends, which lost 7 bases and 3 bases, there was a span of 7 bases. Germline V lookup: CDR1 WSHSY, CDR2 SAAADI. The CDR3 protein is CASNQDYEQYF. CDR3 bases: TGCGCCAGCAATCAGGACTACGAGCAGTACTTC.

The chain is built from TRBV7-2 and TRBJ2-5; D ambiguous. The germline V and J ends were trimmed by 2 bases and 4 bases, with 14 bases remaining between them. CDR1 is SGHTA and CDR2 is FQGNSA in the germline V gene. This CDR3 is built from 15 residues. The CDR3 here is CASSLNPLFLETQYF. DNA for the CDR3: TGTGCCAGCAGCTTAAATCCCCTTTTCCTAGAGACCCAGTACTTC.

The genes are TRBV27 and TRBJ2-3, with 12 bases identical to TRBD2. Germline CDR1 and CDR2: MNHEY and SMNVEV (reference sequence). V lost 5 bases, J lost 4 bases, and 7 bases stayed unmatched. This CDR3 has 16 residues. CDR3 region: CASSTRTSGTPDTQYF. Here the CDR3 DNA reads TGTGCCAGCAGTACCCGGACTAGCGGGACCCCAGATACGCAGTATTTT.

The chain joins TRBV7-3 to TRBJ1-1; D gene unclear. Germline V gene data show CDR1 as SGHTA and CDR2 as FQGTGA. V lost 2 bases, J lost 4 bases, and 11 bases lay in between. This CDR3 is built from 14 residues. The chain's CDR3 is CASSLSVGSTEAFF. CDR3 bases: TGTGCCAGCAGCTTATCGGTAGGGAGCACTGAAGCTTTCTTT.

The V gene is TRBV2, the J gene TRBJ2-7, with D uncertain. The CDR3 length is 12 residues. Germline assignment: CDR1 SNHLY and CDR2 FYNNEI. V dropped 5 bases and J dropped 4 bases, with 9 bases sitting between them. CDR3 residues: CASSLEIYEQYF. Written as DNA, the CDR3 is TGTGCCAGCAGTCTGGAGATTTACGAGCAGTACTTC.

This chain joins TRBV10-3 and TRBJ2-2; D not resolved. The germline CDR1 and CDR2 sequences are ENHRY and SYGVKD. CDR3 length equals 17 residues. Between the trimmed V and J ends, which lost 0 bases and 2 bases, there was a span of 13 bases. The DNA for the CDR3 is TGTGCCATCAGTGAGTCGTCGGAGCAACCCAACACCGGGGAGCTGTTTTTT. This encodes CAISESSEQPNTGELFF.